This T cell receptor (beta chain) stems from a study of regulatory T cells in long-lasting Graves disease (dated by TCRdb to about 2021). For the wider study: In the newly diagnosed Graves' disease group, patients had been taking antithyroid drugs for less than 3 months. This study used TCR sequencing and RNA sequencing of peripheral blood to compare persistent Graves' disease patients against newly diagnosed Graves' disease patients. The study was conducted in China and was registered as a clinical trial. TCR sequencing covered some 13 persistent and roughly 20 newly diagnosed Graves' disease patients, approximately 33 samples in total. Paper-wide results and their limitations: Persistent Graves' disease patients showed lower TCR Shannon entropy and fewer highly expanded clones than newly diagnosed patients, suggesting clonal expansion. Only the TCR beta chain was sequenced and analyzed. More public clonotypes were shared among persistent patients (around 3,000) than among newly diagnosed patients (966). TRBV28, TRBJ1-2 and TRBJ2-5 were preferentially used in persistent disease, while TRBV20-1 and TRBJ2-1 were favored in newly diagnosed disease. Peripheral blood alone was examined, since thyroid tissue, which constituted the primary lesion, could not be accessed. The small sample size was acknowledged by the authors as a limitation that may reduce accuracy.

Libraries were prepared through multiplex PCR. The run used an Illumina HiSeq 4000. iRepertoire HTBI primers and Arm-PCR amplification of CDR3 regions were used to construct TCR beta libraries. Gel purification was performed on PCR products prior to sequencing. The paper's processing steps were these. A total of fewer than 70 TRBV and more than twelve TRBJ segments were identified across samples and were used for gene usage analysis of CDR3 amino acid clonotypes. Filtered high-quality paired reads were merged into contigs using COPE and FqMerger. BLAST was used to align contigs to IMGT TRBV, TRBD and TRBJ reference genes, and CDR3 was defined according to IMGT. Highly expanded clones were defined as clonotypes with a frequency above 0.1%. Shannon entropy served as the measure of repertoire diversity, while the Gini coefficient captured V-J evenness. A clonotype found in more than one individual was treated as public. TCRdb passed the public sequencing reads through fastp at Q25 and MiXCR, retaining productive beta sequences. Rows merge per CDR3 protein into single entries with the most common DNA and genes. What appears here as the V and J calls and clone size reflects TCRdb's work, not the paper's. The sample has about 440,000 distinct CDR3 sequences on record, 14% to 15% of them singletons. Together, the top ten hold approximately 15% of the sample.

The sample's time point, from its label and the paper: newly diagnosed GD, antithyroid drugs for less than 3 months. For both TCR sequencing and RNA sequencing, RNA was extracted from PBMCs using TRIzol. The diagnosis of Graves' disease followed American Thyroid Association guidelines. Patients were recruited from an endocrinology department in Xi'an, China. Each patient gave approximately 9 milliliters of peripheral blood, collected in an EDTA anticoagulant tube. Ficoll Paque Plus density gradient separation was used to isolate PBMCs, and no further T cell sorting was performed. An Agilent 2100 Bioanalyzer and agarose gel were used to check RNA quality, and a NanoDrop 2000 was used to measure RNA concentration. This clonotype was seen at least ten times. Its binding antigen is unknown. Qualities for individual bases were not recorded, and no much larger clone is one base off. From the cysteine up to the phenylalanine, the CDR3 has a length of 13 residues. Kept here is only the CDR3 DNA, which spans 39 bases and is read in frame from base 1. Trimming costs V 3 bases and J 6 bases, and their ends lie 12 bases apart. CDR1 and CDR2 are read off the germline V gene as ENHRY and SYGVKD.

This sample was also put to use in a study of T cells in Graves' hyperthyroidism and ophthalmopathy. As the second paper documents: Stable Graves' hyperthyroidism was defined as no progression to ophthalmopathy during 18 months of follow-up. Hyperthyroidism patients were newly diagnosed, had a disease duration of under 2 months, and were aged 18 to 65 years. Any patient with an uncontrolled infection, another autoimmune disease, pregnancy or lactation was excluded. Clinical symptoms, serum thyroxine and TRAb, thyroid ultrasound, and orbital computed tomography formed the basis for the diagnoses. The first round of RT-PCR for the TCR CDR3 was performed with the HTBI primer set and the Qiagen OneStep RT-PCR kit. Most expanded thyroid clonotypes (frequency above 0.001) were also detected in blood, a finding suggesting that blood repertoires may reflect thyroid immune responses. A model built on a 13 V-J signature distinguished ophthalmopathy from stable hyperthyroidism, reaching roughly 88% sensitivity and under 84% specificity in cross-validation and 80%/75% in testing. In validation, the model predicted progression to ophthalmopathy a median of about 6.8 months before onset, with about 71% sensitivity and roughly 79% specificity. To identify distinguishing TCR V-J signatures, a discovery cohort of around 100 patients was used, comprising 43 with Graves' ophthalmopathy and around 57 with stable Graves' hyperthyroidism. An independent validation cohort of around 19 hyperthyroidism patients and approximately 15 patients who later progressed to ophthalmopathy tested prospective prediction of ophthalmopathy. The 75 to 100 discovery patients were randomly divided into training and test sets at a 7:3 ratio. In roughly six Graves' hyperthyroidism patients, the study also compared T-cell repertoires from thyroid tissue with T-cell repertoires from blood. Following sampling, methimazole starting at 30 mg daily was given to hyperthyroidism patients, and high-dose intravenous methylprednisolone was given to ophthalmopathy patients. Libraries were constructed in a second round of multiplex PCR, after which size selection and purification were performed. The libraries were sequenced on an Illumina HiSeq2000 using paired-end 100 bp reads. SOAPnuke was used to process the raw data, throwing out any read that contained adapters or uncalled bases, had a mean Phred below 15, or lacked an exact constant-primer or identifier match. COPE v1.2.5 was used to merge high-quality paired reads, and clonotypes were defined as unique nucleotide sequences. MiTCR v1.1 was used to align clonotypes to the IMGT TRBV, TRBD and TRBJ reference segments. Only V-J combinations with frequency above 0.0001, covering 99% to 99.2% of repertoires, were analysed. The TCS score was defined as F50 (clonal expansion) divided by E x V (chaos), with BLOSUM62-based TCRdist calculated between CDR3 peptides within each V-J. Welch's t-statistics and random forest reduced around 550 V-J features to roughly 13, which were used in a naive Bayes classifier (R e1071). Sample size was not statistically predetermined, and investigators were not blinded to group allocation. According to the paper, TCR Vbeta CDR3 sequencing was carried out on around 140 peripheral blood samples, which came from under 50 ophthalmopathy, 70 to 80 hyperthyroidism and roughly 17 progressor patients.

This receptor chain uses TRBV10-3 and TRBJ2-7; the D gene assignment is perhaps TRBD1 or TRBD2, with each matching 6 bases. The starting material was peripheral blood mononuclear cells (PBMCs), obtained at new diagnosis, from a patient treated with antithyroid drugs. This sequence was found in a woman under 40 with Graves disease. Donor details come from another sample of the same person, matched by shared clones. The CDR3 protein is CAISERGVVEQYF. The nucleotides read TGTGCCATCAGTGAAAGGGGGGTGGTCGAGCAGTACTTC.